This T cell receptor (beta chain) originates from a study of blood T cell repertoires in COVID-19. Sequencing used immunoSEQ multiplex PCR; TCRdb keeps in-frame clones, though not all of them. The profile shows about 120,000 clones, 80% to 90% of them singletons. The germline V gene has CDR1 SEHNR and CDR2 FQNEAQ (reference sequence). This CDR3 is 14 amino acids long. The V gene lost 1 base and the J gene lost 2 bases, with 9 bases spanning the gap. The chain has TRBV7-9 and TRBJ2-7; a possible D gene is TRBD1 (6 bases). Sequencing was carried out using peripheral blood. The clonotype originates from a woman in her forties or fifties with acute or convalescent COVID-19. CDR3: CASSLGPGAYEQYF. Written as DNA, the CDR3 is TGTGCCAGCAGCTTAGGTCCAGGGGCCTACGAGCAGTACTTC.